One T cell receptor beta chain is described in this entry. V shed 0 bases and J shed 8 bases, with 11 bases lying between them. Germline assignment: CDR1 MGHRA and CDR2 YSYEKL. The CDR3 spans 14 residues. This sample was taken from a study of blood T cell repertoires in COVID-19. The protocol was immunoSEQ multiplex PCR, while the TCRdb copy is restricted to in-frame clones and leaves out a portion. The profile shows hundreds of thousands of clones, over 75% of them singletons. This sequence originates from a woman in her thirties or forties who had recovered from COVID-19. Sequencing was performed on PBMCs or T cells enriched from blood (not recorded which). The chain carries TRBV4-1 and TRBJ2-4; D possibly corresponds to TRBD2 (5 bases). In DNA form, the CDR3 reads TGCGCCAGCAGCCAAGATGAGGGATTGGACATTCAGTACTTC. Its protein product is CASSQDEGLDIQYF.